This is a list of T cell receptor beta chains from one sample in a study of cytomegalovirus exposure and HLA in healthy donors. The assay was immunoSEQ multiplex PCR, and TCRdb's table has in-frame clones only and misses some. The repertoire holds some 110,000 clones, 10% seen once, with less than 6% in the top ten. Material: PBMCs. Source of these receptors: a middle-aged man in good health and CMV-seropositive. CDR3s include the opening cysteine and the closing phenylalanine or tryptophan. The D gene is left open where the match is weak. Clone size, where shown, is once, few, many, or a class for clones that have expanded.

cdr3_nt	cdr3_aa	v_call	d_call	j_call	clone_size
TGTGCCAGCAGTGAAGGTACCAGGGCATACAATGAGCAGTTCTTC	CASSEGTRAYNEQFF	TRBV2	.	TRBJ2-1	.
TGTGCCAGCAGCCCGGGACTAGTCAGCTCCTACGAGCAGTACTTC	CASSPGLVSSYEQYF	TRBV7-6	TRBD2	TRBJ2-7	.
TGTGCCAGCACCAACCACCCAGGGGCCGGAAACACCATATATTTT	CASTNHPGAGNTIYF	TRBV2	.	TRBJ1-3	.
TGTGCCTGGTCCGGGACAGGGAGTTTCTATGGCTACACCTTC	CAWSGTGSFYGYTF	TRBV30	TRBD1	TRBJ1-2	few
TGTGCCAGCACCGCGGGGGCTCCCTACGAGCAGTACTTC	CASTAGAPYEQYF	TRBV6-1	.	TRBJ2-7	.
TGTGCTAGTGGTTTGTCAGGACAGGGGGCGGGAGAGCAGTTCTTC	CASGLSGQGAGEQFF	TRBV12-5	TRBD1	TRBJ2-1	few
TGCAGCGTAGGCAGGAATGCCCGGGAGACCCAGTACTTC	CSVGRNARETQYF	TRBV29-1	.	TRBJ2-5	few
TGTGCCAGCAGCTGGGGACAGGGGGTATACACTGAAGCTTTCTTT	CASSWGQGVYTEAFF	TRBV5-6	TRBD1	TRBJ1-1	few
TGTGCCAGTAGTATGGGCCTCCAAGAGACCCAGTACTTC	CASSMGLQETQYF	TRBV19	.	TRBJ2-5	few
TGCGCCAGCAGCCAAGATGTGCGGACCGGACTAGCGGGAGGGGGAGAGCAGTTCTTC	CASSQDVRTGLAGGGEQFF	TRBV4-1	TRBD2	TRBJ2-1	few
TGTGCCAGCAGCTCCCTCGGACTAGCGGGAGCAGATACGCAGTATTTT	CASSSLGLAGADTQYF	TRBV7-9	TRBD2	TRBJ2-3	.
TGTGCCACCTCTGGTGCACTAGCGGGATTTAATGAGCAGTTCTTC	CATSGALAGFNEQFF	TRBV19	TRBD2	TRBJ2-1	few
TGTGCCAGCAGCCAGATAACTAGCGGCTACAATGAGCAGTTCTTC	CASSQITSGYNEQFF	TRBV14	TRBD2	TRBJ2-1	.
TGTGCCAGCAGCCCAGGGACAGGGGATGTCACCGGGGAGCTGTTTTTT	CASSPGTGDVTGELFF	TRBV7-3	TRBD1	TRBJ2-2	.